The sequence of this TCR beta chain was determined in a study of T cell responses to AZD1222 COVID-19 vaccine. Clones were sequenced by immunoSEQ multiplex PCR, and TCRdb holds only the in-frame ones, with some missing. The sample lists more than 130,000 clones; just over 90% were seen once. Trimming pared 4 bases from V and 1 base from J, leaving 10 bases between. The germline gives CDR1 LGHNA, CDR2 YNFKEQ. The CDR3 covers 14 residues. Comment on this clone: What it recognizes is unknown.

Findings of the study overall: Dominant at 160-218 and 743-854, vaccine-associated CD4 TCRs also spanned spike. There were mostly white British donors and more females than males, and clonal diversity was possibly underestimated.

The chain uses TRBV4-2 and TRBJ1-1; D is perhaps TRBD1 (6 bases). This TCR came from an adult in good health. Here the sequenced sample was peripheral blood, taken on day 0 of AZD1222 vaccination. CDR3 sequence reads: CASSPGDRNTEAFF. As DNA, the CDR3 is TGTGCCAGCAGCCCAGGGGATAGGAACACTGAAGCTTTCTTT.